This T cell receptor beta chain is drawn from a study of blood T cell repertoires in COVID-19. Study at large: The samples span acute and convalescent COVID-19 from the United States, Italy and Spain. Sources were T cells, B-cell-depleted T cells, or PBMCs; the material itself was cDNA or gDNA.

The CDR3 runs 15 residues. V dropped 6 bases and J dropped 5 bases, with 19 bases sitting between them. The germline gives CDR1 MNHEY, CDR2 SMNVEV (reference sequence). In the study's own analysis: Estimation of nucleated cell counts was performed using reference gene primer amplification. The assay was immunoSEQ multiplex PCR, and TCRdb's table has in-frame clones only and misses some. V, J and clone size were drawn from that table, and D and trimming were deduced from the DNA. The sample yields about 47,000 clones, approximately 84% seen once. The clonotype comes from a man aged 50-59 years with acute or convalescent COVID-19. The sample was peripheral blood. The V and J genes are TRBV27 and TRBJ1-1; tentatively, D is TRBD1 (5 bases). As DNA, the CDR3 is TGTGCCAGCAGGGGGGGGGTGGGTGTCGTAACTGAAGCTTTCTTT. Translating it yields CASRGGVGVVTEAFF.